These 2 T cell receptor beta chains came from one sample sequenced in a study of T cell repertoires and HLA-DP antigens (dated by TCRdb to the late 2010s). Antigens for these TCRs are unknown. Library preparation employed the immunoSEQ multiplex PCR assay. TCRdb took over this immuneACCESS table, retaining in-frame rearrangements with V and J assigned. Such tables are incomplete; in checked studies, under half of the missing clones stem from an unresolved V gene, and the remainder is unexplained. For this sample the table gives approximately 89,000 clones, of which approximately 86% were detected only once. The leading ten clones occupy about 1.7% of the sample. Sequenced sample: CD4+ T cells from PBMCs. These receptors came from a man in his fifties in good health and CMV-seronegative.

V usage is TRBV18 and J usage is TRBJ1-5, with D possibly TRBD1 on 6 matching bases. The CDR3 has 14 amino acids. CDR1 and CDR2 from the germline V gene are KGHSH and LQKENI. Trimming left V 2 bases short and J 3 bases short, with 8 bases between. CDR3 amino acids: CASSPGGPNQPQHF. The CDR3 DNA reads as TGTGCCAGCTCACCAGGGGGCCCCAATCAGCCCCAGCATTTT.

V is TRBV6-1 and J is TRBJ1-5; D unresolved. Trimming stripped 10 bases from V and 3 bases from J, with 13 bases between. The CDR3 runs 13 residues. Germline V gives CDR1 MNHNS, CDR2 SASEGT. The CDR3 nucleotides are TGTGCCAATTCGGAAACGATCAATCAGCCCCAGCATTTT. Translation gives CANSETINQPQHF.